This TCR beta chain was sequenced in a study of T-cell reconstitution after alpha-beta-depleted transplantation in children. This clonotype was detected many times. Its antigen remains unidentified. Study outcomes and limitations: A year had passed since transplant, and T-cell counts and diversity by then came mostly from newly produced T cells.

Unique molecular identifiers were incorporated during preparation of the TCRbeta library. TCRdb fed the PCR reads into MiXCR, producing one record per CDR3 protein. This table holds over 450,000 distinct CDR3 sequences, roughly a tenth found once. This CDR3 region has 13 residues. Germline assignment: CDR1 LGHNA and CDR2 YSLEER. V was cut by 4 bases and J by 3 bases, with 8 bases left in between. Sequenced material: PBMCs, taken before TCRalphabeta/CD19-depleted stem cell transplant. The TCR sequence derives from a child aged 2 to 15 with inherited bone marrow failure, due to receive a stem cell transplant. The chain recombines TRBV4-3 with TRBJ2-3; unclear D gene. The CDR3, as DNA: TGCGCCAGCAGCCTTATTCGTACAGATACGCAGTATTTT. As protein: CASSLIRTDTQYF.